The 25 T cell receptor delta chains listed next were all sequenced from one sample in a study of delta chains in infants with herpesvirus infections. Reverse transcription of PBMC RNA used primers specific for the gamma and delta chains. TCRdb re-called clones from the RT-PCR reads using CATT. The table includes approximately 1,300 delta-chain clones, roughly a third detected once. The sample consisted of peripheral blood, taken at time point 2 of longitudinal follow-up. The receptors shown here come from a human donor who was a Ugandan infant, either HIV-exposed or HIV-unexposed (not recorded which).

This chain joins TRDV1 and TRDJ2; D remains ambiguous. Germline loops: CDR1 TSWWSYY, CDR2 QGS. Trimming left V 0 bases short and J 0 bases short, with 17 bases between. This CDR3 contains 19 residues. The CDR3 DNA reads TGTGCTCTTGGGGAACTCGGCCAAGGGTACTTTGCTTTGACAGCACAACTCTTCTTT. This gives the protein CALGELGQGYFALTAQLFF.

Worth noting for this clone: Only one base separates this from a far larger clonotype, so it likely reflects a read error. The gene calls are TRDV2 and TRDJ3; a weak D match, TRDD3 (5 bases). The CDR3 is 18 amino acids. Germline V lookup: CDR1 GEAIGNYY, CDR2 EKD. CDR3 coding DNA: TGTGCCTGTAACACCTGGGCTCCCTACTCCTGGGACACCCGACAGATGTTTTTC. This sequence encodes CACNTWAPYSWDTRQMFF.

The chain joins TRDV1 to TRDJ1; D perhaps matches TRDD2 (8 bases). V was trimmed by 2 bases and J by 2 bases, leaving 30 bases between them. This CDR3 has 21 residues. The V gene's germline CDR1 is TSWWSYY and CDR2 QGS. CDR3 residues: CALGEGLPRALGDISTDKLIF. The CDR3 nucleotides read TGTGCTCTTGGGGAAGGCCTTCCTAGGGCCTTAGGGGATATCAGTACCGATAAACTCATCTTT.

By frequency in the sample, this clone is large (0.1 to 1%). The same CDR3 can be traced to other DNA sequences in this sample. The chain uses TRDV1 and TRDJ1; TRDD3 matches at 10 bases. Trimming took 1 base from V and 1 from J; bases not matched to a gene: 9. Germline V gene data show CDR1 as TSWWSYY and CDR2 as QGS. CDR3 length equals 18 residues. CDR3 residues: CALGERHWGIITTDKLIF. In nucleotides, the CDR3 is TGTGCTCTTGGGGAACGACACTGGGGGATTATTACCACCGATAAACTCATCTTT.

This clone was counted between two and nine times. This sequence joins TRDV1 and TRDJ1, with 9 positions matching TRDD3. Per the germline V gene, CDR1 is TSWWSYY and CDR2 is QGS. Trimming cost V 4 bases and J 2 bases; bases outside gene matches: 20. The CDR3 spans 20 residues. The CDR3 DNA sequence: TGTGCTCTTGGGGTCCTTATCCCCTGGGGGATCGCTGTGTTAACCGATAAACTCATCTTT. Amino acids: CALGVLIPWGIAVLTDKLIF.

Judged by abundance, this clone is medium-sized. CDR3 sequence (DNA): TGTGCTCTTGGGGAACCTCTTCCCCGTGCCCTAAACCCTACCTTCACCGATAAACTCATCTTT. Amino acid sequence: CALGEPLPRALNPTFTDKLIF. The chain combines TRDV1 with TRDJ1; a possible D gene is TRDD2 (5 bases). From germline, CDR1 is TSWWSYY and CDR2 QGS. Between the trimmed V and J ends, which lost 1 base and 1 base, there was a span of 28 bases. This CDR3 spans 21 amino acids.

A word on this clone: Possible read error: a much larger clone is one base away. This chain links TRDV1 with TRDJ1; D is perhaps TRDD3 (5 bases). The germline V and J ends were trimmed by 4 bases and 0 bases, with 24 bases remaining between them. Germline CDR1 reads TSWWSYY; CDR2 reads QGS. The CDR3 spans 19 residues. This CDR3 reads CALGVRSGSRGLYTDKLIF. The CDR3 coding sequence is TGTGCTCTTGGGGTCCGCTCCGGGTCCCGGGGGTTATACACCGATAAACTCATCTTT.

This clone was recorded a few times. CDR3 bases: TGTGCTCTTGGGGAACAGTTTAGGCGGTTATTCACCGATAAACTCATCTTT. It translates to CALGEQFRRLFTDKLIF. The V gene is TRDV1, the J gene TRDJ1; D ambiguous. This CDR3 region has 17 residues. Germline V gene lookup returns CDR1 TSWWSYY and CDR2 QGS. V was trimmed by 1 base and J by 1 base, leaving 16 bases between them.

To note about this clone: It is likely a read error: a sequence one base away is far more abundant. This sample includes further DNA sequences coding for the same CDR3. This chain connects TRDV1 to TRDJ1, with 8 bases identical to TRDD2. The germline V gene has CDR1 TSWWSYY and CDR2 QGS. This CDR3 is 23 amino acids long. Trimming removed 5 bases from V and 0 bases from J; junction bases left unmatched: 29. The CDR3 region has the DNA TGTGCTCTTGGGCGTCGCCTTCCTAGTCCCCCACTTTCCAGAGGATACTACACCGATAAACTCATCTTT. It codes for CALGRRLPSPPLSRGYYTDKLIF.

Relative to its sample, this clone is medium-sized. The chain links TRDV1 to TRDJ1; D is perhaps TRDD2 (8 bases). Germline CDR1 TSWWSYY, CDR2 QGS. V lost 1 base to trimming and J lost 1 base, with 43 bases between them. This CDR3 contains 26 residues. CDR3 amino acids: CALGEPWPPNFLRGMTHILPTDKLIF. Here the CDR3 DNA reads TGTGCTCTTGGGGAACCCTGGCCGCCGAACTTCCTACGGGGGATGACCCATATCCTTCCCACCGATAAACTCATCTTT.

Notes on this clone: A far larger clone is only one base removed, so a read error is likely. The chain recombines TRDV1 with TRDJ1, with TRDD3 matching over 9 bases. The CDR3 is made up of 18 amino acids. Germline CDR1 TSWWSYY, CDR2 QGS. Trimming cost V 5 bases and J 0 bases; bases outside gene matches: 13. Written as DNA, the CDR3 is TGTGCTCTTGGGTTCGCTCCGTACTGGGGGACGGACACCGATAAACTCATCTTT. It specifies CALGFAPYWGTDTDKLIF.

The chain is built from TRDV2 and TRDJ1, with TRDD3 matching 8 bases. Germline V gene sequence: CDR1 GEAIGNYY, CDR2 EKD. V shed 0 bases, J shed 0 bases, and the junction held 29 bases outside the gene matches. CDR3 size: 24 residues. The CDR3 bases are TGTGCCTGTGACACCAGGGGCTGGGGGACCTTTCATCCTCATCACAGGAGGTACACCGATAAACTCATCTTT. Amino acid sequence: CACDTRGWGTFHPHHRRYTDKLIF.

As for this clone: A far bigger clonotype differs at one base, so this is likely a read error. V is TRDV2 and J is TRDJ3; D not certain. Trimming pared 0 bases from V and 0 bases from J, leaving 11 bases between. CDR3 length: 18 amino acids. Germline CDR1 GEAIGNYY, CDR2 EKD. The CDR3: CACDTWTPYSWDTRQMFF. The CDR3 DNA reads TGTGCCTGTGACACCTGGACTCCCTACTCCTGGGACACCCGACAGATGTTTTTC.

The chain recombines TRDV3 with TRDJ1; D call uncertain. Germline V gives CDR1 TVYSNPD, CDR2 GDNSRS (reference sequence). This CDR3 contains 10 residues. The CDR3 DNA follows: TGTGCGTATTCCATCGATAAACTCATCTTT. Its translation is CAYSIDKLIF.

Details on this clone: A far larger clone is one base from this, pointing to a likely read error. The gene calls are TRDV3 and TRDJ1, with D maybe TRDD2 (8 bases). The CDR3 length is 20 residues. V was shortened by 2 bases and J by 3 bases, with 34 bases between the two germline ends. Germline CDR1 TVYSNPD, CDR2 GDNSRS (reference sequence). The DNA of the CDR3 is TGTGCCTTTTCCGATTCTTCCTACGTACCCTGGGGGCTTTACGCCGATAAACTCATCTTT. Its translation is CAFSDSSYVPWGLYADKLIF.

This clone was observed a few times. J is TRDJ1 and V is TRDV1; D possibly corresponds to TRDD3 (5 bases). The length of the CDR3 is 18 residues. Deletions cut 4 bases from V and 0 bases from J, with 21 bases between. Per the germline V gene, CDR1 is TSWWSYY and CDR2 is QGS. The CDR3 loop reads CALGAHLIRGLNTDKLIF. CDR3 sequence (DNA): TGTGCTCTTGGGGCCCACCTCATCCGGGGGTTAAACACCGATAAACTCATCTTT.

In this sample, this clone is medium-sized. The chain uses TRDV1 and TRDJ1, with D perhaps TRDD2 or TRDD3 (6 bases each). V lost 5 bases, J lost 2 bases, and 24 bases lay in between. The CDR3 covers 18 residues. Germline V gene lookup returns CDR1 TSWWSYY and CDR2 QGS. The CDR3 spells CALGNPSPTHWETDKLIF. DNA of the CDR3: TGTGCTCTTGGGAACCCTTCCCCAACCCACTGGGAGACCGATAAACTCATCTTT.

Regarding this clone: A far larger clone is just one base off, so this is likely a read error. The chain joins TRDV1 to TRDJ1, with 10 bases that match TRDD3. The CDR3 contains 20 residues. The V gene end was trimmed by 0 bases and the J gene end by 6 bases; junction bases not matched to a gene: 19. The V gene's germline CDR1 is TSWWSYY and CDR2 QGS. This CDR3 is CALGELTPSYWGMGSNKLIF. The CDR3 DNA is TGTGCTCTTGGGGAACTAACCCCTTCTTACTGGGGGATGGGATCCAATAAACTCATCTTT.

By its share, this clone is large. J is TRDJ1 and V is TRDV1; the D is unclear. Germline CDR1 is TSWWSYY and CDR2 is QGS. Trimming removed 3 bases at V and 1 base at J, with 18 bases between. The CDR3 contains 17 residues. The CDR3 nucleotides read TGTGCTCTTGGGGATTATACCTCTCGGGGCTCCACCGATAAACTCATCTTT. Its protein is CALGDYTSRGSTDKLIF.

By proportion, this clone is medium-sized. The CDR3 DNA follows: TGTGCAGCAAGGACCAGGGGTGCGGCGCTGGGGGATTTGTACACCGATAAACTCATCTTT. This codes for CAARTRGAALGDLYTDKLIF. The rearrangement links TRAV29/DV5 to TRDJ1, with 9 bases fitting TRDD3. The CDR3 is made up of 20 amino acids. CDR1 is NSMFDY, CDR2 ISSIKDK, per germline. The J segment lost 0 bases and the V segment lost 2 bases, leaving 20 bases of the junction unmatched.

This clone is labeled as medium-sized (0.01 to 0.1%). The V call is TRDV1, the J call TRDJ1; D possibly corresponds to TRDD3 (6 bases). V gave up 4 bases and J gave up 0 bases, with 15 bases separating them. From germline, CDR1 is TSWWSYY and CDR2 QGS. This CDR3 is built from 16 residues. The CDR3 DNA follows: TGTGCTCTTGGGGGTCGGGGGGGACCTTACACCGATAAACTCATCTTT. Protein: CALGGRGGPYTDKLIF.

The table lists this clone with a few counts. The chain couples TRDV2 to TRDJ1; tentative D call: TRDD3 (6 bases). Trimming pared 3 bases from V and 0 bases from J, leaving 22 bases between. CDR1 is GEAIGNYY and CDR2 is EKD in the germline V gene. The CDR3 is made up of 18 amino acids. In DNA form, the CDR3 reads TGTGCCTGTGACGCAGTACTGGGATCCCATGGTTACACCGATAAACTCATCTTT. It yields the protein CACDAVLGSHGYTDKLIF.

This clone was seen more than once but under ten times. This chain connects TRAV29/DV5 to TRDJ1, with TRDD3 matching over 9 bases. CDR1 NSMFDY and CDR2 ISSIKDK come from the germline V gene. V trimming: 3 bases; J trimming: 2 bases; junction bases outside the gene matches: 20. The CDR3 extends over 19 amino acids. The CDR3 reads CAANYLPPVLGESTDKLIF. DNA for the CDR3: TGTGCAGCAAATTATCTCCCACCTGTACTGGGGGAATCTACCGATAAACTCATCTTT.

A remark on this clone: This likely came from a read error, as a far larger clone is one base away. CDR3: CALGELPPKAEYWGIGYYTDKLIF. DNA of the CDR3: TGTGCTCTTGGGGAACTTCCACCTAAGGCCGAATACTGGGGGATAGGTTACTACACCGATAAACTCATCTTT. The V call is TRDV1, the J call TRDJ1, with TRDD3 matching 11 bases. Trimming cost V 0 bases and J 0 bases; bases outside gene matches: 24. The CDR3 covers 24 residues. Germline V lookup: CDR1 TSWWSYY, CDR2 QGS.

Concerning this clone itself: This likely reflects a read error, since a far larger clone is one base away. The V call is TRAV38-2/DV8, the J call TRDJ1, with TRDD3 identical over 11 bases. This CDR3 contains 20 residues. Germline loops: CDR1 TSESDYY, CDR2 QEAYKQQN. Trimming cost V 9 bases and J 0 bases; bases outside gene matches: 22. Here the CDR3 DNA reads TGTGCTTGTAGTGAGGTAGTGCCCTGGGGGATACTAGGGGACACCGATAAACTCATCTTT. Residues: CACSEVVPWGILGDTDKLIF.